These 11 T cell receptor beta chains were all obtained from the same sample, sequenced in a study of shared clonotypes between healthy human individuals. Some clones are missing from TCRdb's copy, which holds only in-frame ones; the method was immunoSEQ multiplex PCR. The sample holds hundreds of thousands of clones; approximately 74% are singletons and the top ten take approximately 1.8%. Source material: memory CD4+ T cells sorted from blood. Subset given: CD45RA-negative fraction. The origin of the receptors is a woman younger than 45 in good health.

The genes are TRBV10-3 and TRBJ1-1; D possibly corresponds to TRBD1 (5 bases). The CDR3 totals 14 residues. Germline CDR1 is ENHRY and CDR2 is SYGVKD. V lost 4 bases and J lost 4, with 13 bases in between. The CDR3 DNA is TGTGCCATCAGTGGAAACTGGAGGGGCACTGAAGCTTTCTTT. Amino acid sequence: CAISGNWRGTEAFF.

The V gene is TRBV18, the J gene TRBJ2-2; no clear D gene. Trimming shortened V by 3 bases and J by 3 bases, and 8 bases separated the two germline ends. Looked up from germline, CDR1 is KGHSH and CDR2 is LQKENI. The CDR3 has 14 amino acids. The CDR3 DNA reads TGTGCCAGCTCACCCCTCGCCGACACCGGGGAGCTGTTTTTT. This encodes CASSPLADTGELFF. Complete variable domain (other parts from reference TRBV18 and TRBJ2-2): NAGVMQNPRHLVRRRGQEARLRCSPMKGHSHVYWYRQLPEEGLKFMVYLQKENIIDESGMPKERFSAEFPKEGPSILRIQQVVRGDSAAYFCASSPLADTGELFFGEGSRLTVL.

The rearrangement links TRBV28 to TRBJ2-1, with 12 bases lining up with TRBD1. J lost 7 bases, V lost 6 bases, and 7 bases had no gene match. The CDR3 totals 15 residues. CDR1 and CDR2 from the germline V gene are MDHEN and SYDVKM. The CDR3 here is CASSGDRGRRNEQFF. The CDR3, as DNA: TGTGCCAGCAGCGGGGACAGGGGGCGCCGTAATGAGCAGTTCTTC. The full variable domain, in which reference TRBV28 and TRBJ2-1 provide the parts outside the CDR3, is DVKVTQSSRYLVKRTGEKVFLECVQDMDHENMFWYRQDPGLGLRLIYFSYDVKMKEKGDIPEGYSVSREKKERFSLILESASTNQTSMYLCASSGDRGRRNEQFFGPGTRLTVL.

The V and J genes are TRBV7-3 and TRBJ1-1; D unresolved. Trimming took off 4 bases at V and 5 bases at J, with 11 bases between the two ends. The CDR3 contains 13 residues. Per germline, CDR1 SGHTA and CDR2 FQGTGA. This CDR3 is CASSSGPGTEAFF. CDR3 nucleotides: TGTGCCAGCAGCTCTGGACCTGGGACTGAAGCTTTCTTT.

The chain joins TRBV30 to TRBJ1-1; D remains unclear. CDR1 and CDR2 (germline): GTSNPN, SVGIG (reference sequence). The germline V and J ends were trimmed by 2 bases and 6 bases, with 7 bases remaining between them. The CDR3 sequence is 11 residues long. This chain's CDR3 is CAWSMRPEAFF. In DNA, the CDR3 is TGTGCCTGGAGTATGAGGCCTGAAGCTTTCTTT.

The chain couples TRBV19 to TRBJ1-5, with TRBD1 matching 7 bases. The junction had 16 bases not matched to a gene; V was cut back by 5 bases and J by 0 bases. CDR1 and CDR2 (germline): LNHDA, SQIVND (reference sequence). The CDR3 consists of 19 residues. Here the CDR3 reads CASSPRQGRGAYSNQPQHF. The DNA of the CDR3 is TGTGCCAGTAGTCCGAGACAGGGAAGGGGGGCTTATAGCAATCAGCCCCAGCATTTT.

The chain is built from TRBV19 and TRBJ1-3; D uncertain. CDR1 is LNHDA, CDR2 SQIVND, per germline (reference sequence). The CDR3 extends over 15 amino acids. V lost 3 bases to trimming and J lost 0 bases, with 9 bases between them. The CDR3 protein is CASSMYRSSGNTIYF. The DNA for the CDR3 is TGTGCCAGTAGTATGTACCGAAGCTCTGGAAACACCATATATTTT.

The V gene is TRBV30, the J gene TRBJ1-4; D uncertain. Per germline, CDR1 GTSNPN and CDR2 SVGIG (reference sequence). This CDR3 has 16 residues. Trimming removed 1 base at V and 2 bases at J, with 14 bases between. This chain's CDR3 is CAWSGYGPGTNEKLFF. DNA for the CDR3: TGTGCCTGGAGTGGATACGGGCCTGGGACTAATGAAAAACTGTTTTTT. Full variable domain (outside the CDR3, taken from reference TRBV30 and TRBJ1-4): SQTIHQWPATLVQPVGSPLSLECTVEGTSNPNLYWYRQAAGRGLQLLFYSVGIGQISSEVPQNLSASRPQDRQFILSSKKLLLSDSGFYLCAWSGYGPGTNEKLFFGSGTQLSVL.

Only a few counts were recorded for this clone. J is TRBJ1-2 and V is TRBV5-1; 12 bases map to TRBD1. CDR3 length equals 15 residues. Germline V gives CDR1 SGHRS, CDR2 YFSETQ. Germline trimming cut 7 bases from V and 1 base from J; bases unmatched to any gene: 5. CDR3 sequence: CASGDRGPGNYGYTF. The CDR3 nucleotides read TGCGCCAGCGGGGACAGGGGGCCAGGTAACTATGGCTACACCTTC. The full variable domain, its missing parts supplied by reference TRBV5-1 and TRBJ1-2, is KAGVTQTPRYLIKTRGQQVTLSCSPISGHRSVSWYQQTPGQGLQFLFEYFSETQRNKGNFPGRFSGRQFSNSRSEMNVSTLELGDSALYLCASGDRGPGNYGYTFGSGTRLTVV.

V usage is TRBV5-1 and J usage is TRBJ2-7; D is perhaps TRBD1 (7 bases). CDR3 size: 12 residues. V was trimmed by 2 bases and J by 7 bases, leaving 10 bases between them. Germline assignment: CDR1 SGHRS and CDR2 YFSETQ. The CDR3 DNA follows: TGCGCCAGCAGCTTCAGGGGGGAAGAGCAGTACTTC. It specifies CASSFRGEEQYF. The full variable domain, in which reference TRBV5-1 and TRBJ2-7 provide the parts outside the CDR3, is KAGVTQTPRYLIKTRGQQVTLSCSPISGHRSVSWYQQTPGQGLQFLFEYFSETQRNKGNFPGRFSGRQFSNSRSEMNVSTLELGDSALYLCASSFRGEEQYFGPGTRLTVT.

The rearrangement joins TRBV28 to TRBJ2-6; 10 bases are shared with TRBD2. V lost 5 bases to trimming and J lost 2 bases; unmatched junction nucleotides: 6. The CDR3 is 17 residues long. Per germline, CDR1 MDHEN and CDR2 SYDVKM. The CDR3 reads CASSRVAGGPGANVLTF. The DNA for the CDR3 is TGTGCCAGCAGTCGGGTAGCGGGAGGACCTGGGGCCAACGTCCTGACTTTC.